This TCR beta chain derives from a study of radiotherapy plus CTLA-4 blockade in lung cancer. About the study: Among enrolled patients, roughly 17% responded and about 34% achieved disease control. Study-wide findings and caveats: After radiotherapy and ipilimumab, tumor-derived clones expanded in peripheral blood.

As to this clone: Its antigen is still unknown.

Using immunoSEQ multiplex PCR, the repertoire was profiled, and TCRdb retains in-frame clones only, with some absent. Among tens of thousands of clones listed, about four fifths were seen once. The germline V gene has CDR1 MNHNS and CDR2 SASEGT. The CDR3 length is 13 residues. Trimming at V came to 6 bases and at J to 13 bases, leaving 9 bases not matched to a gene. The material sequenced was peripheral blood, taken from a patient treated with radiotherapy plus ipilimumab. The chain couples TRBV6-1 to TRBJ2-6, with TRBD1 matching 7 bases. The sequence was collected from a human donor with non-small cell lung cancer that progressed on radiotherapy plus ipilimumab. CDR3 in amino acids: CASRLTGDGVLTF. The CDR3 nucleotides read TGTGCCAGCAGGTTAACAGGGGACGGGGTCCTGACTTTC.